Listed below are T cell receptor beta chains from one sample, sequenced in a study of cytomegalovirus exposure and HLA in healthy donors. Assay: immunoSEQ multiplex PCR; the TCRdb copy retains only in-frame clones and omits some. The sample lists 50,000 or so clones; 60% to 75% were seen once. Specimen: PBMCs. All receptors come from a woman aged 45-59 years in good health and CMV-seronegative. The CDR3 runs from the conserved cysteine through the conserved F or W. Each record gives: J gene, V gene, clone size, D gene, CDR3 length, CDR3 protein, CDR3 DNA. A D gene is named only where the DNA matches it firmly. Size is omitted from some rows. Given values are once, few, many or a class for expanded clones.

>TRBJ2-3|TRBV9|-|-|16
CASSNADFPGTDTQYF
TGTGCCAGCAGCAATGCGGACTTCCCCGGCACAGATACGCAGTATTTT
>TRBJ2-1|TRBV6-5|once|-|15
CASSGVDSGRNEQFF
TGTGCCAGCAGTGGAGTCGACTCCGGCCGCAATGAGCAGTTCTTC
>TRBJ2-3|TRBV15|-|TRBD1|14
CATSFQGETDTQYF
TGTGCCACCAGCTTCCAGGGGGAGACAGATACGCAGTATTTT
>TRBJ1-5|TRBV6-5|-|TRBD1|14
CASSSPGTGGPQHF
TGTGCCAGCAGTTCCCCCGGGACAGGGGGGCCCCAGCATTTT
>TRBJ1-4|TRBV4-2|-|TRBD1|15
CASSQSTGGREKLFF
TGTGCCAGCAGCCAAAGTACAGGGGGCCGTGAAAAACTGTTTTTT
>TRBJ2-3|TRBV6-5|few|TRBD1|15
CASSYAGQGADTQYF
TGTGCCAGCAGTTACGCGGGACAGGGTGCAGATACGCAGTATTTT
>TRBJ2-2|TRBV29-1|-|TRBD1|15
CSVRGGTGWTGELFF
TGCAGCGTTCGAGGGGGGACAGGGTGGACCGGGGAGCTGTTTTTT
>TRBJ2-7|TRBV28|-|TRBD1|14
CASRPGGRGNEQYF
TGTGCCAGCAGGCCAGGCGGCAGGGGGAACGAGCAGTACTTC
>TRBJ1-1|TRBV5-1|-|TRBD1|17
CASSLNPTGALNTEAFF
TGCGCCAGCAGCTTGAATCCGACAGGGGCGTTGAACACTGAAGCTTTCTTT
>TRBJ2-7|TRBV27|once|-|14
CASSKGVPIYEQYF
TGTGCCAGCAGTAAAGGGGTCCCAATCTACGAGCAGTACTTC
>TRBJ1-1|TRBV5-1|-|TRBD1|15
CASSQGQGIGTEAFF
TGCGCCAGCAGCCAGGGACAGGGGATTGGGACTGAAGCTTTCTTT
>TRBJ2-1|TRBV13|-|-|12
CASSSGLGEAFF
TGTGCCAGCAGCTCCGGACTCGGGGAGGCGTTCTTC